A single count supports the clone carrying this TCR beta chain. Its target is unknown. PCR involved 60 Vbeta and 13 Jbeta primers. Here immunoSEQ multiplex PCR was the method, and the copy in TCRdb shows in-frame clones only, minus some. Here the sample spans about 140,000 clones, approximately 80% being singletons. The data derive from a study of cytomegalovirus exposure and HLA in healthy donors. Overall study context: Genetic ancestry analysis placed around 76% of the 400 or so donors that were genotyped in the Caucasian-associated cluster. Findings of the study overall: Among TCR beta chains, those listed as cytomegalovirus-associated numbered 164. In vitro checks showed that a few CMV-associated chains really do target CMV antigens. The majority of TCR sequences were rare, yet some public TCRs appeared in many donors.

V gave up 5 bases and J gave up 4 bases; unmatched junction bases: 7. The CDR3 totals 14 residues. Germline lookup yields CDR1 SGHTA and CDR2 FQGTGA. The clonotype was recovered from a man between 50 and 59 years old in good health and CMV-seronegative. Material for sequencing was PBMCs. The V call is TRBV7-3, the J call TRBJ2-5; 7 bases map to TRBD1. The CDR3 here is CASSPSTGRETQYF. The DNA of the CDR3 is TGTGCCAGCAGCCCGTCGACAGGGCGAGAGACCCAGTACTTC.